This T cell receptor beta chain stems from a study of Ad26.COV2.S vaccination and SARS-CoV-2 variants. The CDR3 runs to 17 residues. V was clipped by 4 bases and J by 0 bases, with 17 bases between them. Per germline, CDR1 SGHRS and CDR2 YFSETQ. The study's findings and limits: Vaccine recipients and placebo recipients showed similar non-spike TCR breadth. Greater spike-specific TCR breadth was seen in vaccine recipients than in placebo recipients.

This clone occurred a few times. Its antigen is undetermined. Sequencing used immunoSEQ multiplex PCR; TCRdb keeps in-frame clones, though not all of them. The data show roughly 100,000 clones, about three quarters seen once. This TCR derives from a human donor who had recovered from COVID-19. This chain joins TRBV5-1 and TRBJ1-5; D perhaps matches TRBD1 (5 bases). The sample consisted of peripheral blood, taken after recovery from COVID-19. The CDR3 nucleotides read TGCGCCAGCAGCCAAACCCCTACAGGATATAGCAATCAGCCCCAGCATTTT. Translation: CASSQTPTGYSNQPQHF.